This T cell receptor beta chain was identified during a study of shared clonotypes between healthy human individuals. As for the study in general: Participating donors consisted of a couple of women and a few men aged 18 to 49. Study-level results: Some naive CD4 clonotypes, 4.5% to 5.5%, turned up in common across several donors.

The material for each subset, its genomic DNA, was split evenly across several immunoSEQ plates. Repertoires were generated with immunoSEQ multiplex PCR, while TCRdb's copy carries only in-frame clones and drops some. The sample carries millions of clones, about 93% recorded once. CD45RO-negative CD8 cells positively selected for CCR7 made up the naive population, which excluded terminally differentiated effector memory CD45RA+ cells. The donors, healthy adults who were HIV-negative, had experienced no recent acute infections or vaccinations. The CDR3 consists of 17 residues. V was clipped by 5 bases and J by 3 bases; unmatched bases: 14. Germline CDR1 MNHEY, CDR2 SMNVEV (reference sequence). Notes on this clone: The antigen is undetermined.

This clonotype originated in a man between 18 and 35 years old in good health. Some clones in this sample may be carry-over from other donors' samples. Sequencing input: naive CD8+ T cells from PBMCs. This chain connects TRBV27 to TRBJ2-7, with TRBD1 identical over 9 bases. DNA for the CDR3: TGTGCCAGCAGTCGACCCCCCGGGACAGGGCTTCTCTACGAGCAGTACTTC. The encoded protein is CASSRPPGTGLLYEQYF.